The present T cell receptor (beta chain) was sequenced within a study of blood T cell repertoires in COVID-19. Libraries were prepared by immunoSEQ multiplex PCR; TCRdb keeps only in-frame clonotypes and omits some of them. In the table there are under 250,000 clones, 75% to 90% of which are singletons. Trimming took 7 bases from V and 3 from J, leaving 13 bases between them. The CDR3 runs 13 residues. The germline V gene encodes CDR1 MNHEY and CDR2 SVGAGI. The specimen was PBMCs or T cells enriched from blood (not recorded which). The receptor was isolated from a woman aged 30 to 39 who had been exposed to COVID-19. The rearrangement links TRBV6-5 to TRBJ2-7; D possibly corresponds to TRBD1 (6 bases). The CDR3 here is CASTRDIGYEQYF. DNA for the CDR3: TGTGCCAGCACCCGGGACATCGGCTACGAGCAGTACTTC.